The clone carrying this T cell receptor beta chain was observed a handful of times. This sample is drawn from a study of human T cells and chemical hapten exposure. V lost 8 bases to trimming and J lost 2 bases, with 15 bases between them. The germline V gene encodes CDR1 SEHNR and CDR2 FQNEAQ (reference sequence). The CDR3 totals 14 residues. The time point denotes: patch test 1, 2 weeks after DPC sensitization. Specified treatment: therapeutic diphenylcyclopropenone sensitization with weekly scalp DPC. Each CDR3 protein is one row after TCRdb ran MiXCR on the RACE reads. Of 180,000 or so distinct CDR3 sequences listed, under 25% are singletons.

The rearrangement joins TRBV7-9 to TRBJ1-2; D uncertain. This TCR was sampled from a woman aged 45 to 65 with alopecia areata. Some clones in this sample may be carry-over from other donors' samples. Here the sequenced sample was whole blood, taken in connection with sensitization to the hapten diphenylcyclopropenone (DPC). The DNA for the CDR3 is TGTGCCAGCCATGGGCTTGCGGGAAACTATGGCTACACCTTC. Residues: CASHGLAGNYGYTF.